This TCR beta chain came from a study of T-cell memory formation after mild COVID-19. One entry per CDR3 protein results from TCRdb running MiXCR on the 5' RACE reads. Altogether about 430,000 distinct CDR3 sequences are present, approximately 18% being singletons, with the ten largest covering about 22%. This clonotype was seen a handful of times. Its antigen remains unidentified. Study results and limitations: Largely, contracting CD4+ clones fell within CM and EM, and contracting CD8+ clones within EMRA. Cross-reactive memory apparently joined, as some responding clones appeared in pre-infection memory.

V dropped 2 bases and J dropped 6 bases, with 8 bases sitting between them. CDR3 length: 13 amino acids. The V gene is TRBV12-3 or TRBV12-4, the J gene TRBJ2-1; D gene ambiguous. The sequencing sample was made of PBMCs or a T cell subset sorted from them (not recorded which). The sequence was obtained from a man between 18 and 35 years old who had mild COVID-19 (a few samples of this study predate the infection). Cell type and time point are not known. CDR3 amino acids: CASSLFASNEQFF. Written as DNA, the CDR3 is TGTGCCAGCAGTTTATTCGCGAGCAATGAGCAGTTCTTC.